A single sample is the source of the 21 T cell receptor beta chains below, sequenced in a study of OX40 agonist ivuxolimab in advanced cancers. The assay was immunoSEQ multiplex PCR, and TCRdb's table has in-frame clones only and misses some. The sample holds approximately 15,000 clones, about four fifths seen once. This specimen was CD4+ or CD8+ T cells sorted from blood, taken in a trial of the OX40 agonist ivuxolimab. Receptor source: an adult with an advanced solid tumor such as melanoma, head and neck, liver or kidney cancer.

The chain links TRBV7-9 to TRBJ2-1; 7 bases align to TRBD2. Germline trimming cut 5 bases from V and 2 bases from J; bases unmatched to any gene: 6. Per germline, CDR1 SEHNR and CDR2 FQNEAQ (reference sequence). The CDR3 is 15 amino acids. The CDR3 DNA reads TGTGCCAGCAGCCCCCGACTAGCCGCCTACAATGAGCAGTTCTTC. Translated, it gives CASSPRLAAYNEQFF. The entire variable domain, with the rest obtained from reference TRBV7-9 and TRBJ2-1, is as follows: DTGVSQNPRHKITKRGQNVTFRCDPISEHNRLYWYRQTLGQGPEFLTYFQNEAQLEKSRLLSDRFSAERPKGSFSTLEIQRTEQGDSAMYLCASSPRLAAYNEQFFGPGTRLTVL.

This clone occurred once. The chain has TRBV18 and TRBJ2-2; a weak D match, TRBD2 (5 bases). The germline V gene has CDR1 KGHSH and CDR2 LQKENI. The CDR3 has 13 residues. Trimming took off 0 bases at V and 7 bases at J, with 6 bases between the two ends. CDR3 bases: TGTGCCAGCTCACCACCTGGAGGCGGGGAGCTGTTTTTT. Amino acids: CASSPPGGGELFF.

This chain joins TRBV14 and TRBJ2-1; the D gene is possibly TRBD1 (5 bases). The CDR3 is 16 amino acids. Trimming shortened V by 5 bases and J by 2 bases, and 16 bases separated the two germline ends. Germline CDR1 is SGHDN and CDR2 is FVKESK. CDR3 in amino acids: CASSGALGQPYNEQFF. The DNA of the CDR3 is TGTGCCAGCAGCGGGGCTTTGGGGCAGCCCTACAATGAGCAGTTCTTC.

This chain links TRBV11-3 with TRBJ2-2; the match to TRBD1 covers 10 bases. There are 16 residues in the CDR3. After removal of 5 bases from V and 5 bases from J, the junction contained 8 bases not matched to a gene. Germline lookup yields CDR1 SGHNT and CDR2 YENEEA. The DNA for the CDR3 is TGTGCCAGCAGCGCAGGACAGGGGGTTGAAACCGGGGAGCTGTTTTTT. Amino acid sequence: CASSAGQGVETGELFF.

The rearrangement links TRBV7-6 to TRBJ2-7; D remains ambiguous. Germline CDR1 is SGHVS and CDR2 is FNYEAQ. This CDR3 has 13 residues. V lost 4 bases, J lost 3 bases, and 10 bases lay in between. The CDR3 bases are TGTGCCAGCAGCTCATCCCCTAACTACGAGCAGTACTTC. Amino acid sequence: CASSSSPNYEQYF.

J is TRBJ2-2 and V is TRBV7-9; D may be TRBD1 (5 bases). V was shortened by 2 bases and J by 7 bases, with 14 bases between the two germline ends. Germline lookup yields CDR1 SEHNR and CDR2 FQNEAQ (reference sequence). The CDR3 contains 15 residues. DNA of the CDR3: TGTGCCAGCAGCTTATGGGGCTACCCGATCGGGGAGCTGTTTTTT. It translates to CASSLWGYPIGELFF. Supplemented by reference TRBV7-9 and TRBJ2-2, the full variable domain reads DTGVSQNPRHKITKRGQNVTFRCDPISEHNRLYWYRQTLGQGPEFLTYFQNEAQLEKSRLLSDRFSAERPKGSFSTLEIQRTEQGDSAMYLCASSLWGYPIGELFFGEGSRLTVL.

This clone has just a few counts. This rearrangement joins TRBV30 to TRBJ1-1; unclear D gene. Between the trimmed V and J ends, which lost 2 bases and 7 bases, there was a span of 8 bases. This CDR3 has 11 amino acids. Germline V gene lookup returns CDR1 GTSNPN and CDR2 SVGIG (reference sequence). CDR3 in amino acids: CAWSPNLEAFF. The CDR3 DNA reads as TGTGCCTGGAGTCCAAACCTTGAAGCTTTCTTT.

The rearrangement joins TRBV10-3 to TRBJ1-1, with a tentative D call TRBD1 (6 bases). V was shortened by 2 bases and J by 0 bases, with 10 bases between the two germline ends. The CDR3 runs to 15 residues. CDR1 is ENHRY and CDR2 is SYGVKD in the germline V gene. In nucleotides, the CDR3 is TGTGCCATCAGTGAGCCGGCAGGGGTGAACACTGAAGCTTTCTTT. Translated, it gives CAISEPAGVNTEAFF.

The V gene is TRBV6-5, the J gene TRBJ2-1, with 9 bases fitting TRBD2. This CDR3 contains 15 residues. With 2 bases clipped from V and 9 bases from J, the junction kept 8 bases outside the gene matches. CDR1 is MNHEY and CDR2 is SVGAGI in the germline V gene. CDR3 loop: CASSYVAGGYTEQFF. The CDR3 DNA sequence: TGTGCCAGCAGTTACGTGGCGGGAGGGTATACTGAGCAGTTCTTC.

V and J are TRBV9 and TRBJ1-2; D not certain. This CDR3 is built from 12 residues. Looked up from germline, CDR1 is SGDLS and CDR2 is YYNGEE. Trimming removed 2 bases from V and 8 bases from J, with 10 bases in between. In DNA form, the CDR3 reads TGTGCCAGCAGCGTGGGAACGTTCGGCTACACCTTC. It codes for CASSVGTFGYTF.

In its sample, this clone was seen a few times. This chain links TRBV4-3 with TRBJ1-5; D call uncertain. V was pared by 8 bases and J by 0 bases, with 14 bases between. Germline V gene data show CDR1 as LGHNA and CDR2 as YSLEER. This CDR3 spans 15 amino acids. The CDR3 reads CASARQPNSNQPQHF. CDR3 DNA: TGCGCCAGCGCCAGGCAGCCGAATAGCAATCAGCCCCAGCATTTT.

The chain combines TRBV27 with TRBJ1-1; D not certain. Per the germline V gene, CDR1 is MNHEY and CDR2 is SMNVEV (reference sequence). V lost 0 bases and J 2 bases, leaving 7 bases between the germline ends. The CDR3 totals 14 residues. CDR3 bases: TGTGCCAGCAGTTTATCGATTTTAAACACTGAAGCTTTCTTT. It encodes CASSLSILNTEAFF.

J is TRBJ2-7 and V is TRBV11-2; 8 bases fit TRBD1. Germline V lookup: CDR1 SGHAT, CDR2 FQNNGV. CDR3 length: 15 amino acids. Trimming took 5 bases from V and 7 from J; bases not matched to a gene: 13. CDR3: CASSPAGGPPEEQYF. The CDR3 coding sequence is TGTGCCAGCAGCCCGGCAGGGGGCCCTCCAGAGGAGCAGTACTTC. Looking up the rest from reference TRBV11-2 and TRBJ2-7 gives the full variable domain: EAGVAQSPRYKIIEKRQSVAFWCNPISGHATLYWYQQILGQGPKLLIQFQNNGVVDDSQLPKDRFSAERLKGVDSTLKIQPAKLEDSAVYLCASSPAGGPPEEQYFGPGTRLTVT.

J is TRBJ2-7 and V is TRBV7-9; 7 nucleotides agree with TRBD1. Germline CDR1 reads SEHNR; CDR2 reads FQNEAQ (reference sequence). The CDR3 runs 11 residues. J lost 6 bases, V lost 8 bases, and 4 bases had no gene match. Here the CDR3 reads CASQGDSEQYF. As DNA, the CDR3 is TGTGCCAGCCAGGGGGACAGCGAGCAGTACTTC. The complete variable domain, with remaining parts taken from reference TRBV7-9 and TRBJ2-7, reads DTGVSQNPRHKITKRGQNVTFRCDPISEHNRLYWYRQTLGQGPEFLTYFQNEAQLEKSRLLSDRFSAERPKGSFSTLEIQRTEQGDSAMYLCASQGDSEQYFGPGTRLTVT.

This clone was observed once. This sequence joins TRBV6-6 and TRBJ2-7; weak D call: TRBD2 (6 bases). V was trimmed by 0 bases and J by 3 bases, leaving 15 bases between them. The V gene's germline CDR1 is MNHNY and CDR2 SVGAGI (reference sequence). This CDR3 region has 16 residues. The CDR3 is CASSYSVYGGGYEQYF. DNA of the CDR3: TGTGCCAGCAGTTACTCAGTCTACGGGGGTGGCTACGAGCAGTACTTC.

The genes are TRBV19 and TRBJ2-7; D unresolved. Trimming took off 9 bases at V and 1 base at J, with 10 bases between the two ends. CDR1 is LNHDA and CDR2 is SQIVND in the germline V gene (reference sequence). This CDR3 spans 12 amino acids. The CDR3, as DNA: TGTGCCAGCTCGGACGGATCCTACGAGCAGTACTTC. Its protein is CASSDGSYEQYF. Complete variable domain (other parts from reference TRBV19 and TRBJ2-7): DGGITQSPKYLFRKEGQNVTLSCEQNLNHDAMYWYRQDPGQGLRLIYYSQIVNDFQKGDIAEGYSVSREKKESFPLTVTSAQKNPTAFYLCASSDGSYEQYFGPGTRLTVT.

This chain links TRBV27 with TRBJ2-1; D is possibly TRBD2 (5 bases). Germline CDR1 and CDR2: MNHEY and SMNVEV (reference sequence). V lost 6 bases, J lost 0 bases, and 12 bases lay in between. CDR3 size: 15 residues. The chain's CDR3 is CASSPGLSSYNEQFF. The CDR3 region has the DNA TGTGCCAGCAGCCCCGGACTTAGCTCCTACAATGAGCAGTTCTTC.

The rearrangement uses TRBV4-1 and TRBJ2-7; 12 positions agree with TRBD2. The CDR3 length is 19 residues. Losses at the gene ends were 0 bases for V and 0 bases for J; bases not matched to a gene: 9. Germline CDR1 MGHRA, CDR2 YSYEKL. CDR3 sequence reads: CASSQESGLAGPFSYEQYF. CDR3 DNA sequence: TGCGCCAGCAGCCAAGAGTCAGGACTAGCGGGACCCTTCTCCTACGAGCAGTACTTC.

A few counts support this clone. For the CDR3, the DNA is TGCGCCAGCAGCTTGTCGTGGGGGATGAACACTGAAGCTTTCTTT. This translates into CASSLSWGMNTEAFF. The chain links TRBV5-1 to TRBJ1-1, with D possibly matching TRBD1 (5 bases). Trimming cost V 1 base and J 0 bases, with 10 bases left between them. Looked up from germline, CDR1 is SGHRS and CDR2 is YFSETQ. There are 15 residues in the CDR3.

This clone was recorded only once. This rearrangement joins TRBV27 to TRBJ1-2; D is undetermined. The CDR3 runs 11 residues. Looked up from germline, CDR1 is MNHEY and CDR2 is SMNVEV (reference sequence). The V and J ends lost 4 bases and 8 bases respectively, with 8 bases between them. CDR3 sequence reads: CASSSGGGYTF. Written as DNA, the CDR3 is TGTGCCAGCAGTTCGGGAGGCGGCTACACCTTC.

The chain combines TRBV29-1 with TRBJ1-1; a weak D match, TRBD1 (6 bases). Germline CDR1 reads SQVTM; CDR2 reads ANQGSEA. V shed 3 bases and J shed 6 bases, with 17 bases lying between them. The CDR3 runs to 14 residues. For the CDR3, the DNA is TGCAGCGTTGATGGGGCCCCGGACAGAGCTGAAGCTTTCTTT. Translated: CSVDGAPDRAEAFF.